The next 25 T cell receptor beta chains were all read from a single sample in a study of Graves' ophthalmopathy and Graves' hyperthyroidism. Investigators amplified TCR beta CDR3 regions from RNA transcripts. Investigators did first-round RT-PCR with HTBI primers, then second-round multiplex PCR. MiXCR, applied by TCRdb to the multiplex PCR reads, yields one record per CDR3 protein. Here the sample spans about 380,000 distinct CDR3 sequences, 15% to 19% being singletons. The specimen was peripheral blood. The receptor source for this set is a woman aged 18-29 years with stable Graves' hyperthyroidism.

The rearrangement uses TRBV20-1 and TRBJ2-5; 13 bases fit TRBD2. The CDR3 is made up of 17 amino acids. Germline trimming cut 0 bases from V and 5 bases from J; bases unmatched to any gene: 9. Per germline, CDR1 DFQATT and CDR2 SNEGSKA (reference sequence). In nucleotides, the CDR3 is TGCAGTGCTAGAGATCCTCTAACTAGCGGGGGGGCGGAGACCCAGTACTTC. Translating gives CSARDPLTSGGAETQYF.

This clonotype was counted at least ten times. This sequence joins TRBV12-3 or TRBV12-4 and TRBJ1-1; D remains ambiguous. This CDR3 contains 16 residues. Trimming pared 3 bases from V and 6 bases from J, leaving 20 bases between. The CDR3 DNA follows: TGTGCCAGCAGTTTCAGCCCTACCGACTTTATGGCTGAAGCTTTCTTT. Protein: CASSFSPTDFMAEAFF.

This clonotype was seen ten or more times. The junction differs from germline at one of its ends, possibly a read error. V gene TRBV7-8 combines with J gene TRBJ2-7, with unresolved D. The CDR3 loop spans 14 amino acids. Germline V gives CDR1 SGHVS, CDR2 FQNEAQ. CDR3 DNA: TGTGCCAGCACCACGACCAGGCTCTCCCACGAGCAGTACTTC. Its protein is CASTTTRLSHEQYF.

The chain links TRBV3-1 to TRBJ2-4; TRBD2 agrees at 8 bases. The CDR3 runs to 18 residues. V was pared by 4 bases and J by 0 bases, with 11 bases of the junction left unmatched. Germline loops: CDR1 LGHDT, CDR2 YNNKEL (reference sequence). The CDR3 here is CASSRRAGVNIAKNIQYF. The CDR3 nucleotides are TGTGCCAGCAGCCGGAGAGCGGGGGTTAACATAGCCAAAAACATTCAGTACTTC.

At least ten counts were recorded for this clonotype. This chain connects TRBV4-1 to TRBJ2-5, with D possibly TRBD2 on 5 matching bases. V dropped 0 bases and J dropped 1 base, with 15 bases sitting between them. CDR1 is MGHRA and CDR2 is YSYEKL in the germline V gene. This CDR3 region has 17 residues. CDR3 sequence: CASSQEGGIRVQETQYF. CDR3 sequence (DNA): TGCGCCAGCAGCCAAGAAGGAGGCATAAGGGTCCAAGAGACCCAGTACTTC.

This clonotype was seen many times. The chain couples TRBV6-1 to TRBJ1-5; D unresolved. Deletions cut 6 bases from V and 6 bases from J, with 6 bases between. The germline V gene encodes CDR1 MNHNS and CDR2 SASEGT. The CDR3 consists of 11 residues. The CDR3 is CASRGIQPQHF. The DNA of the CDR3 is TGTGCCAGCAGAGGAATTCAGCCCCAGCATTTT.

On this clonotype itself: It may be a read error: a sequence one base away is much more abundant. Since the CDR3 does not end with the conserved phenylalanine or tryptophan, this likely comes from a read error. The J gene is TRBJ2-2, the V gene TRBV6-1; D is uncertain. This CDR3 spans 12 amino acids. Germline CDR1 MNHNS, CDR2 SASEGT. V lost 6 bases and J lost 1, with 3 bases in between. The chain's CDR3 is CASSGNTGELFL. In DNA, the CDR3 is TGTGCCAGCAGCGGGAACACCGGGGAGCTGTTTTTG.

This clonotype appeared many times. The V gene is TRBV5-1, the J gene TRBJ1-5, with D perhaps TRBD1 (6 bases). V was pared by 4 bases and J by 5 bases, with 13 bases between. The CDR3 is 14 residues long. Germline CDR1 SGHRS, CDR2 YFSETQ. The CDR3 spells CASSETGDYQPQHF. The CDR3 bases are TGCGCCAGCAGCGAGACAGGAGACTATCAGCCCCAGCATTTT.

This clonotype was seen at least ten times. The CDR3 spells CASSPTGLSYEQYF. In DNA form, the CDR3 reads TGTGCCAGCAGCCCCACAGGCCTCTCCTACGAGCAGTACTTC. This chain uses TRBV6-2 or TRBV6-3 with TRBJ2-7; a possible D gene is TRBD1 (5 bases). Germline values: CDR1 MNHEY, CDR2 SVGEGT. The CDR3 has 14 amino acids. V was shortened by 6 bases and J by 0 bases, with 12 bases between the two germline ends.

In its sample, this clonotype was seen many times. The genes are TRBV12-3 or TRBV12-4 and TRBJ2-5, with a tentative D call TRBD1 (6 bases). The CDR3 has 15 amino acids. Between the trimmed V and J ends, which lost 3 bases and 5 bases, there was a span of 16 bases. CDR3 region: CASSLRSGVGETQYF. CDR3 in DNA: TGTGCCAGCAGTTTGAGGTCAGGGGTTGGGGAGACCCAGTACTTC.

This clonotype was seen ten or more times. J is TRBJ1-6 and V is TRBV6-2 or TRBV6-3, with D possibly TRBD1 on 5 matching bases. The CDR3 extends over 15 amino acids. Germline values: CDR1 MNHEY, CDR2 SVGEGT. V lost 7 bases to trimming and J lost 5 bases, with 15 bases between them. The CDR3 loop is CASIKDNGDNSPLHF. In DNA form, the CDR3 reads TGTGCCAGCATTAAGGACAACGGCGATAATTCACCCCTCCACTTT.

Ten or more counts support this clonotype. The chain has TRBV14 and TRBJ2-5; 9 bases map to TRBD1. Trimming took 3 bases from V and 4 from J; bases not matched to a gene: 9. The germline V gene encodes CDR1 SGHDN and CDR2 FVKESK. The length of the CDR3 is 16 residues. CDR3 nucleotides: TGTGCCAGCAGCCATCAACCGGGACAGGGTACAGAGACCCAGTACTTC. Amino acids: CASSHQPGQGTETQYF.

In this sample, this clonotype turned up many times. This chain joins TRBV7-2 and TRBJ1-2; 10 bases agree with TRBD1. Per germline, CDR1 SGHTA and CDR2 FQGNSA. The trim removed 1 base at V and 5 bases at J, leaving 7 bases unmatched. The CDR3 sequence is 16 residues long. Here the CDR3 reads CASSLGRGQGKYGYTF. In DNA, the CDR3 is TGTGCCAGCAGCTTAGGGCGGGGACAGGGGAAGTATGGCTACACCTTC.

The chain links TRBV7-9 to TRBJ2-7; TRBD1 matches at 9 bases. Germline V lookup: CDR1 SEHNR, CDR2 FQNEAQ (reference sequence). CDR3 size: 15 residues. V lost 5 bases, J lost 0 bases, and 5 bases stayed unmatched. The CDR3 DNA follows: TGTGCCAGCAGCCGGACAGGGGACAACTCCTACGAGCAGTACTTC. This translates into CASSRTGDNSYEQYF.

This clonotype has just a few counts. The chain carries TRBV6-1 and TRBJ2-5; 7 nucleotides agree with TRBD2. Germline lookup yields CDR1 MNHNS and CDR2 SASEGT. The CDR3 covers 12 residues. V was pared by 5 bases and J by 9 bases, with 6 bases of the junction left unmatched. This CDR3 is CASSPDAGAQYF. CDR3 in DNA: TGTGCCAGCAGTCCCGACGCGGGGGCCCAGTACTTC.

This chain joins TRBV4-1 and TRBJ1-1; the match to TRBD1 covers 7 bases. With V trimmed by 1 base and J by 4 bases, 15 bases remained unmatched. Germline values: CDR1 MGHRA, CDR2 YSYEKL. This CDR3 is 18 amino acids long. The CDR3 DNA reads as TGCGCCAGCAGCCAAGCGGGGGGCTCAGGGGGAATGAGCACTGAAGCTTTCTTT. Translation: CASSQAGGSGGMSTEAFF.

V is TRBV12-3 or TRBV12-4 and J is TRBJ1-2; D perhaps matches TRBD1 (5 bases). V shed 4 bases and J shed 8 bases, with 14 bases lying between them. The CDR3 runs to 13 residues. CDR3: CASSSLGARGYTF. In DNA, the CDR3 is TGTGCCAGCAGTTCCCTCGGGGCGCGGGGCTACACCTTC.

In this sample, this clonotype turned up many times. Here the CDR3 DNA reads TGTGCCAGTAGTATGAGGGGCCCCCAGGGGGAGCAGTACTTC. It yields the protein CASSMRGPQGEQYF. The rearrangement joins TRBV19 to TRBJ2-7; weak D call: TRBD1 (6 bases). With 3 bases removed from V and 7 bases from J, the gap between germline ends came to 16 bases. Germline CDR1 reads LNHDA; CDR2 reads SQIVND (reference sequence). This CDR3 region has 14 residues.

This clonotype has at least ten counts. The chain employs TRBV28 and TRBJ2-5; a weak D match, TRBD2 (5 bases). V lost 2 bases and J 4 bases, leaving 8 bases between the germline ends. From germline, CDR1 is MDHEN and CDR2 SYDVKM. This CDR3 is built from 13 residues. CDR3 in amino acids: CASSLPGRETQYF. The CDR3 DNA reads TGTGCCAGCAGTTTACCGGGGAGAGAGACCCAGTACTTC.

This sequence joins TRBV6-1 and TRBJ1-1; D not resolved. The CDR3 contains 16 residues. With 7 bases removed from V and 3 bases from J, the gap between germline ends came to 21 bases. Germline values: CDR1 MNHNS, CDR2 SASEGT. The CDR3, as DNA: TGTGCCAGCAATCACCTGGGGAGAAGGTGGGACACTGAAGCTTTCTTT. It encodes CASNHLGRRWDTEAFF.

The sample holds many counts of this clonotype. The chain joins TRBV12-3 or TRBV12-4 to TRBJ1-2; 8 nucleotides line up with TRBD1. The CDR3 sequence is 13 residues long. V shed 7 bases, J shed 8 bases, and the junction held 9 bases outside the gene matches. The CDR3: CASTPGGAVGYTF. The CDR3 nucleotides are TGTGCCAGCACCCCAGGGGGCGCGGTCGGCTACACCTTC.

The chain recombines TRBV14 with TRBJ2-6, with D possibly TRBD2 on 6 matching bases. CDR1 is SGHDN, CDR2 FVKESK, per germline. The CDR3 is 16 amino acids. Trimming removed 4 bases from V and 4 bases from J, with 14 bases in between. The CDR3 nucleotides read TGTGCCAGCAGCCGCTTGGAGGGTTCCGGGGCCAACGTCCTGACTTTC. Amino acid sequence: CASSRLEGSGANVLTF.

The chain couples TRBV7-2 to TRBJ1-5; D ambiguous. Germline CDR1 and CDR2: SGHTA and FQGNSA. This CDR3 comprises 13 residues. With 8 bases removed from V and 6 bases from J, the gap between germline ends came to 14 bases. The CDR3 here is CASLPPAGQPQHF. In DNA, the CDR3 is TGTGCCAGCCTTCCCCCCGCGGGTCAGCCCCAGCATTTT.

The gene calls are TRBV6-5 and TRBJ2-2; the D gene is possibly TRBD1 (5 bases). The CDR3 loop spans 14 amino acids. V gave up 2 bases and J gave up 5 bases, with 9 bases separating them. Germline V gene lookup returns CDR1 MNHEY and CDR2 SVGAGI. The CDR3 DNA reads as TGTGCCAGCAGTTACGGACACCGGACCGGGGAGCTGTTTTTT. It specifies CASSYGHRTGELFF.

This clonotype has a count of ten or more. V gene TRBV20-1 combines with J gene TRBJ2-6, with TRBD2 identical over 7 bases. This CDR3 is 16 amino acids long. Trimming cost V 0 bases and J 1 base; bases outside gene matches: 3. Germline V gives CDR1 DFQATT, CDR2 SNEGSKA (reference sequence). CDR3 in amino acids: CSARDSGGSGANVLTF. The CDR3 region has the DNA TGCAGTGCTAGAGATTCGGGGGGTTCTGGGGCCAACGTCCTGACTTTC.